This T cell receptor beta chain was observed in a study of post-analysis software for immune sequencing data. Prepared libraries of TCR beta cDNA carried unique molecular identifiers. A single record per CDR3 protein comes from TCRdb applying MiXCR to the PCR reads. This sample carries hundreds of thousands of distinct CDR3 sequences, roughly 27% of them seen once, and the ten largest clones take 0.5% to 0.6%. To note about this clonotype: Its antigen is as yet unknown.

General study points: Patients showed TRBV5-6, TRBV5-1 and TRBV20-1 among 4 or 5 TRBV segments more frequent than in controls. F measure grouped same-batch samples tightly together.

Germline V lookup: CDR1 DFQATT, CDR2 SNEGSKA (reference sequence). Trimming at V came to 8 bases and at J to 4 bases, leaving 16 bases not matched to a gene. The CDR3 length is 15 residues. The sequence was obtained from a girl aged 5-17 years with multiple sclerosis. The chain uses TRBV20-1 and TRBJ1-2, with 7 bases lining up with TRBD1. What was sequenced was blood. In DNA form, the CDR3 reads TGCAGTCGATACCTCCCGGGACAGAAGTCCTATGGCTACACCTTC. The encoded protein is CSRYLPGQKSYGYTF.